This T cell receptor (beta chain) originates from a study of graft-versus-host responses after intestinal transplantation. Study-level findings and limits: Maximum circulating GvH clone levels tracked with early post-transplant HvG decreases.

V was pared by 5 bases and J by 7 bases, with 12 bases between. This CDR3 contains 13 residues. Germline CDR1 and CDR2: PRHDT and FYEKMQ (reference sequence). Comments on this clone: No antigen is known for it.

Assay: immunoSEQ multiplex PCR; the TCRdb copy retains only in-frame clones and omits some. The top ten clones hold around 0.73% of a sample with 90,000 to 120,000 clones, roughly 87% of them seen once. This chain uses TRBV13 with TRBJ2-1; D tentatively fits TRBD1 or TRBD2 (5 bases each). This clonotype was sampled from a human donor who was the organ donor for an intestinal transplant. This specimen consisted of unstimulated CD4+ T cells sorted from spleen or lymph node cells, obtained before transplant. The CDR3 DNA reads TGTGCCAGCAGCCCCGTGTGGGGGAATGAGCAGTTCTTC. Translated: CASSPVWGNEQFF.